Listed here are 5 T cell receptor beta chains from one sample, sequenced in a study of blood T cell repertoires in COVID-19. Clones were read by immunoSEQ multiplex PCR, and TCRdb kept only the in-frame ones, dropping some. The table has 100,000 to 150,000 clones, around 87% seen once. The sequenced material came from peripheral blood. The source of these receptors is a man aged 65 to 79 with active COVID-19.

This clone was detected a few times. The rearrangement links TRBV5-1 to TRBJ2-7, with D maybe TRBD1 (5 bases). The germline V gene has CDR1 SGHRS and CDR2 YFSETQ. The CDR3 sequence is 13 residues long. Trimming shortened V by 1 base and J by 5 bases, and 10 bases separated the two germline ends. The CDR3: CASSLTGGNEQYF. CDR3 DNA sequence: TGCGCCAGCAGCTTGACAGGTGGAAACGAGCAGTACTTC.

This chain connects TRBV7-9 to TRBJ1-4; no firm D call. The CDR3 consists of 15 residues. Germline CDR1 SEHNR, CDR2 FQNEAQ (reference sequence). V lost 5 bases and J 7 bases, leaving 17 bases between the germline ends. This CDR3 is CASSPGSSAAEKLFF. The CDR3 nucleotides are TGTGCCAGCAGCCCCGGGTCCTCGGCCGCTGAAAAACTGTTTTTT.

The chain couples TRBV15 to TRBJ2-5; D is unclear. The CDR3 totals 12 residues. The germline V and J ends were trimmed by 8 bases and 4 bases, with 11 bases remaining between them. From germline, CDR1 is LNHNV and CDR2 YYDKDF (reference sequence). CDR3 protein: CATRLIGETQYF. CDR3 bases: TGTGCCACCCGCTTAATCGGAGAGACCCAGTACTTC. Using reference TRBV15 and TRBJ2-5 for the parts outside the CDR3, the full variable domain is DAMVIQNPRYQVTQFGKPVTLSCSQTLNHNVMYWYQQKSSQAPKLLFHYYDKDFNNEADTPDNFQSRRPNTSFCFLDIRSPGLGDTAMYLCATRLIGETQYFGPGTRLLVL.

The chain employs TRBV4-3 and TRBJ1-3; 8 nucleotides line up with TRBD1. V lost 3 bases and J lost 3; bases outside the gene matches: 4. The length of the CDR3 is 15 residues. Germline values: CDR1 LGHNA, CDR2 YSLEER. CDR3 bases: TGCGCCAGCAGCCAGGACAGGGAATTTGGAAACACCATATATTTT. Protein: CASSQDREFGNTIYF.

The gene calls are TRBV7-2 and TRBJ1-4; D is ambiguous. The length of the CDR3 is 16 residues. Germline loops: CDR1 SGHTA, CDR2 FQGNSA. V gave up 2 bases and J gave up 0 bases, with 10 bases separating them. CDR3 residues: CASSLNTVATNEKLFF. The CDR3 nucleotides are TGTGCCAGCAGCTTAAACACAGTCGCAACTAATGAAAAACTGTTTTTT. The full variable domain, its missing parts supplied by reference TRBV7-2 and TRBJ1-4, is GAGVSQSPSNKVTEKGKDVELRCDPISGHTALYWYRQSLGQGLEFLIYFQGNSAPDKSGLPSDRFSAERTGGSVSTLTIQRTQQEDSAVYLCASSLNTVATNEKLFFGSGTQLSVL.